This T cell receptor (beta chain) comes out of a study of blood T cells in healthy people across ages (dated by TCRdb to about 2015). Background for the entire study: In model experiments, template switching captured about one uniquely barcoded TCR beta cDNA molecule for every two T cells. Donors of different ages were randomly distributed across sequencing lanes to avoid experimental bias. The donors were divided into four age groups: young (average around 17 years), middle-aged (about 40), aged (roughly 66) and long-lived (approximately 74). Using deep sequencing normalized with unique cDNA molecular identifiers, the study measured how TCR beta repertoire diversity changes with age. For two donors (one aged 18 to 30 and one aged 80 or older), the study analyzed two additional independent replicas of 1 million unique cDNA reads from the same blood draw.

The approximately 39 donors, aged about 6 to 95 years, were systemically healthy Caucasian individuals from Russia. Each donor gave 9.5 to 10 milliliters of peripheral blood, drawn into EDTA-treated Vacutainer tubes. Ficoll-Paque density-gradient centrifugation was used to isolate PBMCs, with at least 6 million per sample. Total RNA was extracted from PBMCs with Trizol reagent, with at least 5 micrograms obtained per sample. The percentages of naive CD45RAhigh/CD27high T cells were determined by flow cytometry on a PBMC aliquot from every donor. What the work shows at the level of the full study, not this receptor alone: Donor CMV infection status was unknown, potentially confounding age-related changes in expanded clonotypes. Bulk unsorted PBMC profiling prevented conclusive comparison of naive and antigen-experienced compartments. Estimates of total diversity from one million sequenced T cells were regarded as lower bounds and underestimates. Observed TCR beta diversity correlated strongly with the percentage of naive T cells measured by flow cytometry. Compared with the aged group, the long-lived group had more naive CD4+ T cells, fewer expanded clones and increased TCR diversity, suggesting age selection. Observed TCR beta diversity per million T cells fell roughly linearly with age, and a significant reduction was already apparent by age roughly 40.

On this clonotype itself: Its antigen is not yet known. Base qualities are missing; no much larger clone stands one base away.

Library construction relied on 5' RACE. A second PCR of about 6 to 11 cycles was run with a J-beta primer mix and a sample-barcoded 5' primer. A template-switch 5' adaptor carrying 12 random nucleotides introduced a unique molecular identifier onto each TCR beta cDNA molecule. Each sample yielded at least 2.5 million CDR3-containing paired-end reads. All of the RNA was converted into first-strand cDNA using the Mint cDNA synthesis kit, with a TRBC-specific oligonucleotide serving as the primer. All cDNA was treated with uracil-DNA glycosylase and then went through a first 18-cycle PCR with the universal primers M1SS and BC2_uni_R. The original pipeline was this. Each sample was normalized by randomly selecting 1 million high-quality reads, each carrying a distinct molecular identifier. Instead of being binned into consensus sequences, reads that shared molecular identifiers were thrown out. MiTCR, run with a Q25 quality threshold and the strictest error-elimination algorithm, handled CDR3 identification, clonotype clustering and error correction. A nonparametric unseen species model using Euler transformation provided a lower-bound estimate of total TCR beta diversity. TCRdb took the public reads, trimmed them with fastp at Q25, ran MiXCR for clone calling and kept in-frame beta chains. Entries that share a CDR3 protein sequence are merged under the most common genes and DNA. TCRdb assigned the V and J calls; the authors' analysis was not used. This sample has 1.5 million to 2 million distinct CDR3 sequences in its table, and 39% of those were observed once. The ten largest clones represent 23% of the sample.

The germline V gene (reference sequence) sets CDR1 to DFQATT and CDR2 to SNEGSKA. The germline ends are 20 bases apart after V is trimmed by 3 bases and J by 8 bases. Inclusive of the bounding cysteine and phenylalanine, the CDR3 is 15 residues long. Just the 45-base CDR3 DNA is kept, in frame starting at base 1. Here the chain combines TRBV20-1 and TRBJ2-1, and perhaps TRBD2 as D gene, on 6 matching bases. The specimen was blood. The clonotype comes from a human donor in good health. The encoded CDR3 is CSASHVAGFAHEQFF. The bases read TGCAGTGCTAGTCATGTGGCGGGGTTTGCCCATGAGCAGTTCTTC.